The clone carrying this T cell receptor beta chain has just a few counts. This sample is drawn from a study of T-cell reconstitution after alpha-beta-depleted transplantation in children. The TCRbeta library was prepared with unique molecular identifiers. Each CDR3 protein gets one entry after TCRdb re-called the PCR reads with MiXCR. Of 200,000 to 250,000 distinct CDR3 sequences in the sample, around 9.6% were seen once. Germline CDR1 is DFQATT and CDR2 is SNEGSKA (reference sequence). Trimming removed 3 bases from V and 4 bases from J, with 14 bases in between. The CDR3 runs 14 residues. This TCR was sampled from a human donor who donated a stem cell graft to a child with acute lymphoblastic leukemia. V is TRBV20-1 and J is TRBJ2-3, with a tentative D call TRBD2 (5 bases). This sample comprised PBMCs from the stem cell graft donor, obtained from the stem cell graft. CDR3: CSARDSNKPDTQYF. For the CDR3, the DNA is TGCAGTGCTAGGGACTCAAACAAGCCAGATACGCAGTATTTT.